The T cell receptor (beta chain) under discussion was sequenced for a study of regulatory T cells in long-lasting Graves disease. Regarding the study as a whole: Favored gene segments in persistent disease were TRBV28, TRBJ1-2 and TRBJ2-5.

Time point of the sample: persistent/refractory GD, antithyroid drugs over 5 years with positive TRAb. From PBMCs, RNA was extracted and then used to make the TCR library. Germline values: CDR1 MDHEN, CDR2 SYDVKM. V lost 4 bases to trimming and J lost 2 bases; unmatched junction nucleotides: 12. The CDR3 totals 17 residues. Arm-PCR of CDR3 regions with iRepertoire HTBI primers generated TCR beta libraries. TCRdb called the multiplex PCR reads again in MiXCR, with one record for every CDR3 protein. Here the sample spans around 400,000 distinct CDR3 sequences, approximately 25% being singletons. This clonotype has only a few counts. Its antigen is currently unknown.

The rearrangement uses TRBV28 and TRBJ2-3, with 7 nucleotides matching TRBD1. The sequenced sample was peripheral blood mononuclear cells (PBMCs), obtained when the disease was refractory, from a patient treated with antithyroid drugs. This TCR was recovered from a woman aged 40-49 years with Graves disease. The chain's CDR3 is CASSSRRSGQLTDTQYF. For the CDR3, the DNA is TGTGCCAGCAGTTCCCGGAGATCGGGACAGCTCACAGATACGCAGTATTTT.